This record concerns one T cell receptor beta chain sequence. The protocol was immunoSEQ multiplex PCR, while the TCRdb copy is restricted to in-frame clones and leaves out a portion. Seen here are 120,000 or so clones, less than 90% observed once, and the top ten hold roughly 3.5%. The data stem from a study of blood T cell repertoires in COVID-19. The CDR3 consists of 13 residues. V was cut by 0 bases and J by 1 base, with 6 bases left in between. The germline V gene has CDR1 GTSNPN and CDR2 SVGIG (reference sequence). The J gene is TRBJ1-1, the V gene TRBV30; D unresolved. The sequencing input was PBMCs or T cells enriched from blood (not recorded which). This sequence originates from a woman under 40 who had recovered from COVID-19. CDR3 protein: CAWSVPGNTEAFF. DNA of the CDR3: TGTGCCTGGAGTGTACCGGGGAACACTGAAGCTTTCTTT.